The clone carrying this T cell receptor beta chain was counted a few times. What it binds is not known. Together with a sample-barcoded 5' primer, a J-beta primer mix was included in a second PCR lasting roughly 6 to 12 cycles. TCRdb re-called the 5' RACE reads through MiXCR, storing one row per CDR3 protein. The sample lists about 730,000 distinct CDR3 sequences; about 40% were seen once. The data stem from a study of blood T cells in healthy people across ages. Study context: Template switching captured about one barcoded beta molecule per two T cells. Notes on the study in general: Versus aged donors, long-lived donors had higher diversity and more naive CD4+ cells.

It was approximately 10 milliliters of peripheral blood that were drawn from each donor. Each sample yielded at least 5 micrograms of PBMC total RNA. V lost 4 bases, J lost 2 bases, and 5 bases lay in between. Per the germline V gene, CDR1 is SGHAT and CDR2 is FQNNGV. CDR3 length: 12 residues. What was sequenced was blood. V usage is TRBV11-2 and J usage is TRBJ2-5; D remains ambiguous. The clonotype was recovered from a woman in her sixties or seventies in good health. The CDR3 bases are TGTGCCAGCAGCTACGTACAAGAGACCCAGTACTTC. Translating it yields CASSYVQETQYF.